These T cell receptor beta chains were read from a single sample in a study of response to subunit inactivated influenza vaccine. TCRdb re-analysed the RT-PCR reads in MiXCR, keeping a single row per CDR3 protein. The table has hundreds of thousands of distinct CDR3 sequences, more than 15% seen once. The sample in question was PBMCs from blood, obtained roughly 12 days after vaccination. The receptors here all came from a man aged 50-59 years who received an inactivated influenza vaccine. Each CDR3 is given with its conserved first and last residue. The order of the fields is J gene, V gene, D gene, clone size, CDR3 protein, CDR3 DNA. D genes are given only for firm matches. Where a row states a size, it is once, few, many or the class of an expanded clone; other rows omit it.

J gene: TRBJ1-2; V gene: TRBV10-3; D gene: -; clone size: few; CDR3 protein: CAIGFPVNYGYTF; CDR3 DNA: TGTGCCATCGGTTTTCCCGTAAACTATGGCTACACCTTC
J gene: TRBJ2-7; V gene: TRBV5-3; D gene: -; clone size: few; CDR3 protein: CARSFGRRSPDEQYF; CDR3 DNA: TGTGCCAGAAGCTTTGGACGGAGATCCCCCGACGAGCAGTACTTC
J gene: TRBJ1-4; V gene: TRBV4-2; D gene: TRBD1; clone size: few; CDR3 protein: CASSYRDRGGNEKLFF; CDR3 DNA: TGTGCCAGCAGCTACCGGGACAGGGGAGGGAATGAAAAACTGTTTTTT
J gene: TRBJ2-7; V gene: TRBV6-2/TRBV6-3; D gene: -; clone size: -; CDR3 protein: CASTPLFRAGTYEQYF; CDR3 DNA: TGTGCCAGCACCCCGCTGTTCCGCGCGGGGACCTACGAGCAGTACTTC
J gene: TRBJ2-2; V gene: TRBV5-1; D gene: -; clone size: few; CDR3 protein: CASSLEPRPSGELFF; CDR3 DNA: TGCGCCAGCAGCTTGGAACCCCGCCCCTCTGGGGAGCTGTTTTTT
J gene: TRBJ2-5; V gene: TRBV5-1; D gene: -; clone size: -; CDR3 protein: CASRLSPGQLQETQYF; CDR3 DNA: TGCGCCAGCAGACTCTCGCCGGGCCAGCTACAAGAGACCCAGTACTTC
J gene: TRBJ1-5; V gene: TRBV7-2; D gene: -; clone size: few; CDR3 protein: CASSSQGGFNQPQHF; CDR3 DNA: TGTGCCAGCAGCTCCCAAGGGGGGTTCAATCAGCCCCAGCATTTT
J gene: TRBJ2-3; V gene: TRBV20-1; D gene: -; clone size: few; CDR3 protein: CSVSRGPTDTQYF; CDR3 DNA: TGCAGTGTTTCAAGGGGACCTACAGATACGCAGTATTTT
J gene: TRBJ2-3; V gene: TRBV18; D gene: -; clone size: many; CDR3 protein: CASSPGGDTQYF; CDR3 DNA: TGTGCCAGCAGCCCCGGGGGAGATACGCAGTATTTT
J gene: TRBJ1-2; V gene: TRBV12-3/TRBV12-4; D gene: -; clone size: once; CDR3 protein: CASSLSPGGGYTF; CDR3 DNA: TGTGCCAGCAGTTTATCACCGGGGGGAGGCTACACCTTC
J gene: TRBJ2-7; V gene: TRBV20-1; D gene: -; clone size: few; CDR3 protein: CSARAPGQNYEQYF; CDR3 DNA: TGCAGTGCTAGAGCGCCAGGGCAAAACTACGAGCAGTACTTC
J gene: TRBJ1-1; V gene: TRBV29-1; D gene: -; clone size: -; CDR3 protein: CSVGEGQNTEAFF; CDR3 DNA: TGCAGCGTTGGAGAAGGACAGAACACTGAAGCTTTCTTT
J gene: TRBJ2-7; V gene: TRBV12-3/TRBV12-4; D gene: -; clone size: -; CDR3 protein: CASSFAGSLSYEQYF; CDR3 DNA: TGTGCCAGCAGTTTTGCGGGCAGCTTATCCTACGAGCAGTACTTC
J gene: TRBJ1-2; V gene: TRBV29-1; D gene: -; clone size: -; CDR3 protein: CTHDEGIDGYTF; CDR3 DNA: TGCACCCACGATGAGGGAATCGATGGCTACACCTTC
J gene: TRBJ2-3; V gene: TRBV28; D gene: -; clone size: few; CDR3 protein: CASSFGMRTDTQYF; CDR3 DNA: TGTGCCAGCAGTTTCGGGATGCGCACAGATACGCAGTATTTT
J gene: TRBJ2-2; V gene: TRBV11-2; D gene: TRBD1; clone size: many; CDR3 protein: CASSSDRGPTGELFF; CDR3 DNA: TGTGCCAGCAGCTCGGACAGGGGGCCAACCGGGGAGCTGTTTTTT
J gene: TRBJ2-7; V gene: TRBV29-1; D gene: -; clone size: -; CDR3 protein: CSVGGGHEQYF; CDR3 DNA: TGCAGCGTGGGAGGGGGGCACGAGCAGTACTTC
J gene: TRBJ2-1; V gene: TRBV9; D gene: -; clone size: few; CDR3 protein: CASSALAGGTYNEQFF; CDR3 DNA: TGTGCCAGCAGCGCCCTCGCTGGCGGCACCTACAATGAGCAGTTCTTC
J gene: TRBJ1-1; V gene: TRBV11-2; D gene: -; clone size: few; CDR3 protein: CASSPGPRATEAFF; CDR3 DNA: TGTGCCAGCAGCCCGGGACCTCGGGCCACTGAAGCTTTCTTT
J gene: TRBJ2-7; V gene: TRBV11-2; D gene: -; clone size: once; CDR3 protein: CASSQLETYEQYF; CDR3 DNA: TGTGCCAGCAGCCAACTAGAAACCTACGAGCAGTACTTC
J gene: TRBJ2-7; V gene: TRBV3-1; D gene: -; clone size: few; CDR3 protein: CASSHGTRIEQYF; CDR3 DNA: TGTGCCAGCAGCCACGGGACCAGGATTGAGCAGTACTTC
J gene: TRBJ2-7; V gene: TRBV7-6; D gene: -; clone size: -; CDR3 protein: CASSYRGNSYEQYF; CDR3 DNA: TGTGCCAGCAGCTATCGGGGTAACTCCTACGAGCAGTACTTC
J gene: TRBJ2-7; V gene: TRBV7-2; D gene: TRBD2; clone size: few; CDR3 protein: CASSSERGPFYEQYF; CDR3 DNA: TGTGCCAGCAGCTCCGAGCGGGGGCCTTTCTACGAGCAGTACTTC
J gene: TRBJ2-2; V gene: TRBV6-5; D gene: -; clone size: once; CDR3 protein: CASSHSNTGELFF; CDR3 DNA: TGTGCCAGCAGTCACTCTAACACCGGGGAGCTGTTTTTT
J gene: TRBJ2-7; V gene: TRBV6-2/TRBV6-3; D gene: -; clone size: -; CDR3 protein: CASSPGGRSSYEQYF; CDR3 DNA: TGTGCCAGCAGCCCCGGGGGACGGAGCTCCTACGAGCAGTACTTC
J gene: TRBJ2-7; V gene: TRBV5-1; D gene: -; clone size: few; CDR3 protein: CASSKRQGGGYEQYF; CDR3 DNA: TGCGCCAGCAGCAAGAGACAGGGAGGCGGCTACGAGCAGTACTTC
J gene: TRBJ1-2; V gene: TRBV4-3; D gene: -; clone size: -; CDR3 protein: CASSQDRAGSGYTF; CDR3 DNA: TGCGCCAGCAGCCAAGATCGCGCAGGGAGCGGCTACACCTTC
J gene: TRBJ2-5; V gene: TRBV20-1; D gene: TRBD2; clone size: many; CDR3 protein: CSALSLREAQETQYF; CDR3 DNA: TGCAGTGCTCTCTCCCTCCGGGAGGCACAAGAGACCCAGTACTTC
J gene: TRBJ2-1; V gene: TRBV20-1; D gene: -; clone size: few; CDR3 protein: CSASVPISYNEQFF; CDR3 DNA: TGCAGTGCTAGCGTACCCATCTCCTACAATGAGCAGTTCTTC
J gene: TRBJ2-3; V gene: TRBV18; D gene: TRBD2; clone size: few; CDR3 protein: CASSPRTRQFTDTQYF; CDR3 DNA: TGTGCCAGCTCACCGAGGACTAGACAATTCACAGATACGCAGTATTTT
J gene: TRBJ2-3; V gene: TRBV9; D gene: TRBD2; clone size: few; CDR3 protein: CASSVGLVGAGGYTDTQYF; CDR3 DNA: TGTGCCAGCAGCGTAGGTCTCGTGGGAGCGGGGGGCTACACAGATACGCAGTATTTT
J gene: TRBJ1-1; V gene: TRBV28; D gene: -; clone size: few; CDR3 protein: CASMAGGRVNTEAFF; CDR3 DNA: TGTGCCAGCATGGCAGGCGGCAGGGTGAACACTGAAGCTTTCTTT
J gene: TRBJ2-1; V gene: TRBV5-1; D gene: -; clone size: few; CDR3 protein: CASSLGQEPRFF; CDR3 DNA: TGCGCCAGCAGCTTGGGGCAGGAGCCTCGGTTCTTC
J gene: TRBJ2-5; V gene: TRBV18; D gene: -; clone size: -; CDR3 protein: CASSPKVSEETQYF; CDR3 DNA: TGTGCCAGCTCACCAAAGGTCTCAGAGGAGACCCAGTACTTC
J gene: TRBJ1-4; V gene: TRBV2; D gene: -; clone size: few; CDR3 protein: CASSTGTTEKLFF; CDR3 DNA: TGTGCCAGCAGTACCGGGACGACGGAAAAACTGTTTTTT
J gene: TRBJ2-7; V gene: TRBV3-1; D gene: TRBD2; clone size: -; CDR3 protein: CASSLQSSLAGVEQYF; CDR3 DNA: TGTGCCAGCAGCCTCCAATCGTCGCTAGCGGGAGTCGAGCAGTACTTC
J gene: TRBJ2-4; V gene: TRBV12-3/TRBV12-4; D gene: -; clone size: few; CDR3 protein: CASSFVRGISQNIQYF; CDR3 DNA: TGTGCCAGCAGTTTCGTCAGGGGAATTTCCCAAAACATTCAGTACTTC
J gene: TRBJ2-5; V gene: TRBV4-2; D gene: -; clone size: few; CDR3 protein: CASSQGLELSTQYF; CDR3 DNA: TGTGCCAGCAGCCAAGGACTAGAGCTATCGACCCAGTACTTC
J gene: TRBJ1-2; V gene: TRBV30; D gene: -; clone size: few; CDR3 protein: CAWSKPIWKYGYTF; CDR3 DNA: TGTGCCTGGAGTAAGCCCATATGGAAGTATGGCTACACCTTC
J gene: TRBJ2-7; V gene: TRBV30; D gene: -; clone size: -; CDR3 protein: CAWSPGYSSYEQYF; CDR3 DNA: TGTGCCTGGAGTCCTGGGTATTCCTCCTACGAGCAGTACTTC
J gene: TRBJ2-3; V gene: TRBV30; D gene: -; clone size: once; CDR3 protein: CAWSAGAGTDTQYF; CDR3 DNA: TGTGCCTGGAGTGCGGGGGCGGGCACAGATACGCAGTATTTT